This TCR beta chain was documented in a study of cytomegalovirus exposure and HLA in healthy donors. The overall study: It was reported in a later analysis that the same platform had been used for the approximately 120 validation repertoires as for the 666 first-cohort repertoires. Notes on the study in general: Most observed TCR sequences were rare, whereas some public TCRs were detected in many donors. Through in vitro validation, three CMV-associated chains were shown to be specific for CMV antigens. Reports indicated that the classifier achieved high specificity and sensitivity in diagnosing cytomegalovirus status.

Concerning this clone: Its antigen is currently unknown.

Assay: immunoSEQ multiplex PCR; the TCRdb copy retains only in-frame clones and omits some. The sample has roughly 140,000 clones, roughly nine tenths seen once. CDR1 and CDR2 (germline): SNHLY, FYNNEI. The V and J ends lost 7 bases and 0 bases respectively, with 12 bases between them. This CDR3 region has 14 residues. The sequenced sample was PBMCs. This sequence was found in a woman younger than 30 in good health and CMV-seropositive. This chain joins TRBV2 and TRBJ1-2; D is unclear. The DNA for the CDR3 is TGTGCCAGCACCCCCGTCCTAGCTAACTATGGCTACACCTTC. Translation: CASTPVLANYGYTF.